The 5 T cell receptor beta chains reported below all come from one sample, sequenced in a study of cytomegalovirus exposure and HLA in healthy donors. Vbeta (60) and Jbeta (13) primers were used in the PCR. Clones were sequenced by immunoSEQ multiplex PCR, and TCRdb holds only the in-frame ones, with some missing. The table has about 150,000 clones, 77% seen once; the top ten hold around 2%. Sequencing was carried out using PBMCs. Every receptor here comes from a man younger than 45 in good health and CMV-seronegative.

This clone was recorded a few times. The chain is built from TRBV6-5 and TRBJ2-7, with 10 nucleotides matching TRBD1. With V trimmed by 6 bases and J by 4 bases, 3 bases remained unmatched. The CDR3 has 13 amino acids. Looked up from germline, CDR1 is MNHEY and CDR2 is SVGAGI. CDR3 residues: CASRRDRGYEQYF. The CDR3 nucleotides read TGTGCCAGCAGACGGGACAGGGGATACGAGCAGTACTTC.

The rearrangement uses TRBV7-9 and TRBJ2-7, with TRBD2 identical over 11 bases. Trimming took 3 bases from V and 2 from J; bases not matched to a gene: 3. The CDR3 totals 15 residues. The germline V gene encodes CDR1 SEHNR and CDR2 FQNEAQ (reference sequence). CDR3 sequence reads: CASSLGLAVTYEQYF. CDR3 in DNA: TGTGCCAGCAGCTTGGGACTAGCGGTTACCTACGAGCAGTACTTC.

This clone was detected only once. The V gene is TRBV4-2, the J gene TRBJ1-1; 10 bases line up with TRBD1. Germline CDR1 and CDR2: LGHNA and YNFKEQ. The V gene end was trimmed by 1 base and the J gene end by 6 bases; junction bases not matched to a gene: 17. The CDR3 contains 19 residues. CDR3 residues: CASSQAFPPGQGMRAEAFF. The CDR3 DNA sequence: TGTGCCAGCAGCCAAGCCTTCCCCCCGGGACAGGGGATGAGGGCTGAAGCTTTCTTT.

V is TRBV4-1 and J is TRBJ1-2, with 10 nucleotides matching TRBD1. J lost 8 bases, V lost 5 bases, and 5 bases had no gene match. The V gene's germline CDR1 is MGHRA and CDR2 YSYEKL. CDR3 length equals 13 residues. In nucleotides, the CDR3 is TGCGCCAGCAGCACGGGACAGGGGTTAGGCTACACCTTC. It translates to CASSTGQGLGYTF.

This chain connects TRBV11-2 to TRBJ1-1; D is unresolved. Germline values: CDR1 SGHAT, CDR2 FQNNGV. V lost 3 bases and J 2 bases, leaving 7 bases between the germline ends. The CDR3 has 13 residues. This CDR3 is CASSFSRNTEAFF. The CDR3 bases are TGTGCCAGCAGCTTCTCGCGCAACACTGAAGCTTTCTTT.